This TCR beta chain was sequenced in a study of regulatory T cells in long-lasting Graves disease. Time point of the sample: persistent/refractory GD, antithyroid drugs over 5 years with positive TRAb. PBMC RNA was the source of the TCR library. CDR3 regions were amplified by Arm-PCR using iRepertoire HTBI primers to build TCR beta libraries. Using its own MiXCR run on the multiplex PCR reads, TCRdb lists one record per CDR3 protein. The sample includes around 450,000 distinct CDR3 sequences, around a fifth of them seen just once. This CDR3 spans 11 amino acids. V was trimmed by 7 bases and J by 7 bases, leaving 10 bases between them. The germline V gene encodes CDR1 LNHDA and CDR2 SQIVND (reference sequence).

The sequence was obtained from a female donor with Graves disease. This chain joins TRBV19 and TRBJ1-1; no clear D. This sample comprised peripheral blood mononuclear cells (PBMCs), obtained when the disease was refractory, from a patient treated with antithyroid drugs. CDR3 sequence reads: CASTSRVEAFF. CDR3 in DNA: TGTGCCAGTACCTCCCGGGTTGAAGCTTTCTTT.